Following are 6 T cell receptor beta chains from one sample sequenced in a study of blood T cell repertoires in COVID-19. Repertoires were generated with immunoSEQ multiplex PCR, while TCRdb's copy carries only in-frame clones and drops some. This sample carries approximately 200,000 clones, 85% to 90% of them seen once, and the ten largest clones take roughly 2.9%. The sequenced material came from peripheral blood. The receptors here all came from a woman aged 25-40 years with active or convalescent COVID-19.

The DNA for the CDR3 is TGTGCCAGTACTCGCGGGGGGTCCTACAATGAGCAGTTCTTC. Its translation: CASTRGGSYNEQFF. V gene TRBV19 combines with J gene TRBJ2-1; 8 bases fit TRBD2. The CDR3 consists of 14 residues. CDR1 is LNHDA, CDR2 SQIVND, per germline (reference sequence). V lost 7 bases and J lost 1; bases outside the gene matches: 3. The full variable domain, rest sourced from reference TRBV19 and TRBJ2-1, is DGGITQSPKYLFRKEGQNVTLSCEQNLNHDAMYWYRQDPGQGLRLIYYSQIVNDFQKGDIAEGYSVSREKKESFPLTVTSAQKNPTAFYLCASTRGGSYNEQFFGPGTRLTVL.

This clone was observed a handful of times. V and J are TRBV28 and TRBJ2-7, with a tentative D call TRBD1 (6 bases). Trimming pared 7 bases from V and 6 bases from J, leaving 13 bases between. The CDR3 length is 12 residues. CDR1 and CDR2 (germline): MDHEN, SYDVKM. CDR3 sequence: CASNRELSEQYF. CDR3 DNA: TGTGCCAGCAACAGGGAATTGAGCGAGCAGTACTTC.

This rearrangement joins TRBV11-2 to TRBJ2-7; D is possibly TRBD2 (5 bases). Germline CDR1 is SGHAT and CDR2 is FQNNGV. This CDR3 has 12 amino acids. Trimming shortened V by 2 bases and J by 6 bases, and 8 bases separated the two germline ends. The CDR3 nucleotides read TGTGCCAGCAGCTTACTAGCCGGCGAGCAGTACTTC. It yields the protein CASSLLAGEQYF.

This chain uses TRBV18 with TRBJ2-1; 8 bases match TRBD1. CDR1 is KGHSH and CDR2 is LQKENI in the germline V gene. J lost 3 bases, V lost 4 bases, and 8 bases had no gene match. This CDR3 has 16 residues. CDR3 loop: CASSLTGTGNYNEQFF. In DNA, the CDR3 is TGTGCCAGCTCACTTACCGGGACAGGAAACTACAATGAGCAGTTCTTC.

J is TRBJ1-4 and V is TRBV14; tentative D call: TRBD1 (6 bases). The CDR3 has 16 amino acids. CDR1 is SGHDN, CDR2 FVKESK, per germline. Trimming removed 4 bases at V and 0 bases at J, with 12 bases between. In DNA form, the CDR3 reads TGTGCCAGCAGCCCTACAGGGAGTGCAACTAATGAAAAACTGTTTTTT. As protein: CASSPTGSATNEKLFF.

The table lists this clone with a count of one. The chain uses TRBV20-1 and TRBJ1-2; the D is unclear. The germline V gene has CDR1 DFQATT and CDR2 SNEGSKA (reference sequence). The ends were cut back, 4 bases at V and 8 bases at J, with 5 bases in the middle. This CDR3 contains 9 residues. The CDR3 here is CSANGGYTF. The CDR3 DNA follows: TGCAGTGCTAACGGGGGCTACACCTTC.